What follows are 23 T cell receptor beta chains derived from one specimen sequenced in a study of radiation and T cells in renal cell carcinoma. Treatment described: treatment-naive control, cytoreductive nephrectomy. Produced via immunoSEQ multiplex PCR; TCRdb's table is partial and in-frame only. The sample has roughly 21,000 clones, around 57% seen once. Source: tumor tissue, taken from a patient whose treatment was nephrectomy without radiotherapy. The source is a human donor with renal cell carcinoma.

The chain joins TRBV27 to TRBJ1-2; 9 bases match TRBD1. Per germline, CDR1 MNHEY and CDR2 SMNVEV (reference sequence). The ends lost 6 bases at V and 8 bases at J; junction bases unmatched: 13. The CDR3 totals 15 residues. This chain's CDR3 is CASRTTGGSSFGYTF. CDR3 DNA sequence: TGTGCCAGCAGGACAACAGGGGGCTCTTCCTTCGGCTACACCTTC.

This clone has a handful of counts. The gene calls are TRBV4-3 and TRBJ1-1; D possibly corresponds to TRBD1 (5 bases). V lost 3 bases and J lost 4, with 12 bases in between. The CDR3 length is 14 residues. Germline V gene sequence: CDR1 LGHNA, CDR2 YSLEER. The CDR3: CASSHSSGSTEAFF. In DNA, the CDR3 is TGCGCCAGCAGCCATAGCTCAGGGAGCACTGAAGCTTTCTTT.

By share of the sample, this clone is medium-sized. The chain employs TRBV9 and TRBJ2-2; D ambiguous. The CDR3 runs 14 residues. In germline, CDR1 is SGDLS, CDR2 YYNGEE. The germline V and J ends were trimmed by 0 bases and 1 base, with 4 bases remaining between them. CDR3 residues: CASSVAGNTGELFF. CDR3 nucleotide sequence: TGTGCCAGCAGCGTAGCTGGGAACACCGGGGAGCTGTTTTTT.

This clone showed up just a few times. Here the CDR3 DNA reads TGTGCCAGCTCACCACTAAATGCAGGAGATACGCAGTATTTT. Its protein is CASSPLNAGDTQYF. The genes are TRBV18 and TRBJ2-3; D is unresolved. The V gene's germline CDR1 is KGHSH and CDR2 LQKENI. The CDR3 has 14 residues. Trimming shortened V by 1 base and J by 5 bases, and 10 bases separated the two germline ends.

This clone has a count of ten or more. The chain links TRBV19 to TRBJ2-7, with D possibly being TRBD1 or TRBD2 (5 bases each). Germline V gene data show CDR1 as LNHDA and CDR2 as SQIVND (reference sequence). The CDR3 loop spans 15 amino acids. Deletions cut 5 bases from V and 3 bases from J, with 17 bases between. CDR3 bases: TGTGCCAGTAGTTCCTACTTCGGGACGGGCTACGAGCAGTACTTC. It codes for CASSSYFGTGYEQYF.

V usage is TRBV5-1 and J usage is TRBJ2-3; D is unresolved. This CDR3 has 17 residues. Trimming shortened V by 1 base and J by 0 bases, and 15 bases separated the two germline ends. The V gene's germline CDR1 is SGHRS and CDR2 YFSETQ. The CDR3 loop is CASSLLSTHLSTDTQYF. CDR3 sequence (DNA): TGCGCCAGCAGCTTGCTCTCGACCCACCTAAGCACAGATACGCAGTATTTT.

The genes are TRBV7-9 and TRBJ1-2, with TRBD1 matching 10 bases. Germline V gene data show CDR1 as SEHNR and CDR2 as FQNEAQ (reference sequence). With V trimmed by 5 bases and J by 2 bases, 2 bases remained unmatched. This CDR3 is 14 amino acids long. The CDR3 loop is CASSPDRGNYGYTF. The CDR3 nucleotides are TGTGCCAGCAGCCCGGACAGGGGGAACTATGGCTACACCTTC. The full variable domain, its missing parts supplied by reference TRBV7-9 and TRBJ1-2, is DTGVSQNPRHKITKRGQNVTFRCDPISEHNRLYWYRQTLGQGPEFLTYFQNEAQLEKSRLLSDRFSAERPKGSFSTLEIQRTEQGDSAMYLCASSPDRGNYGYTFGSGTRLTVV.

V is TRBV5-6 and J is TRBJ2-4; TRBD1 agrees at 8 bases. The length of the CDR3 is 13 residues. CDR1 and CDR2 from the germline V gene are SGHDT and YYEEEE. With V trimmed by 4 bases and J by 7 bases, 4 bases remained unmatched. The chain's CDR3 is CASSQTGENIQYF. CDR3 sequence (DNA): TGTGCCAGCAGCCAGACAGGGGAGAACATTCAGTACTTC.

This sequence joins TRBV5-8 and TRBJ2-5, with TRBD1 as a possible D gene (5 bases). V lost 4 bases and J lost 5, with 15 bases in between. The CDR3 has 14 residues. The germline V gene encodes CDR1 SGHTS and CDR2 YDEGEE. This CDR3 reads CASSLDAWGETQYF. DNA for the CDR3: TGTGCCAGCAGCCTGGATGCCTGGGGCGAGACCCAGTACTTC.

The count of this clone is one. This chain links TRBV7-2 with TRBJ2-2; D is possibly TRBD1 or TRBD2 (5 bases each). The CDR3 sequence is 17 residues long. Germline loops: CDR1 SGHTA, CDR2 FQGNSA. Trimming cost V 1 base and J 0 bases, with 12 bases left between them. The CDR3 region has the DNA TGTGCCAGCAGCTTAGACTCCGGGACGGCGAACACCGGGGAGCTGTTTTTT. Translation gives CASSLDSGTANTGELFF.

J is TRBJ1-2 and V is TRBV6-6; 8 nucleotides line up with TRBD1. J gave up 1 base and V 8 bases, and 6 bases lay outside the gene matches. The CDR3 sequence is 14 residues long. Germline CDR1 and CDR2: MNHNY and SVGAGI (reference sequence). CDR3 DNA sequence: TGTGCCAGCGGGGACGGACAGGGTAACTATGGCTACACCTTC. This gives the protein CASGDGQGNYGYTF.

The V gene is TRBV14, the J gene TRBJ2-7; 8 bases agree with TRBD1. This CDR3 is 16 amino acids long. Losses at the gene ends were 0 bases for V and 5 bases for J; bases not matched to a gene: 9. CDR1 is SGHDN and CDR2 is FVKESK in the germline V gene. CDR3 sequence reads: CASSQDRTGRPNEQYF. Here the CDR3 DNA reads TGTGCCAGCAGCCAAGATCGGACAGGGCGTCCTAACGAGCAGTACTTC.

The chain has TRBV9 and TRBJ1-3; the D is unclear. Germline CDR1 and CDR2: SGDLS and YYNGEE. The CDR3 has 17 amino acids. V was cut by 3 bases and J by 2 bases, with 18 bases left in between. CDR3 protein: CASSADPARLAGNTIYF. The CDR3, as DNA: TGTGCCAGCAGCGCCGATCCGGCCAGGCTTGCTGGAAACACCATATATTTT.

The CDR3 coding sequence is TGTGCCAGCTCTCCCGGGACAGGGAATCAGCCCCAGCATTTT. It translates to CASSPGTGNQPQHF. V and J are TRBV18 and TRBJ1-5; 9 nucleotides agree with TRBD1. The CDR3 has 14 amino acids. Germline assignment: CDR1 KGHSH and CDR2 LQKENI. V dropped 6 bases and J dropped 4; count of bases not matched to a gene: 4.

J is TRBJ1-2 and V is TRBV6-5, with D possibly TRBD1 on 5 matching bases. The germline CDR1 and CDR2 sequences are MNHEY and SVGAGI. This CDR3 is 13 amino acids long. V was trimmed by 5 bases and J by 6 bases, leaving 13 bases between them. The CDR3 loop reads CASSVGVKDGYTF. The DNA for the CDR3 is TGTGCCAGCAGTGTAGGGGTTAAGGATGGCTACACCTTC.

Relative to its sample, this clone is medium-sized. The V gene is TRBV6-5, the J gene TRBJ2-7; 7 bases are a match to TRBD1. The junction had 7 bases not matched to a gene; V was cut back by 5 bases and J by 3 bases. CDR3 length equals 14 residues. Looked up from germline, CDR1 is MNHEY and CDR2 is SVGAGI. The DNA for the CDR3 is TGTGCCAGCAGTCCCGGGACAGCCTTCTACGAGCAGTACTTC. It is translated as CASSPGTAFYEQYF.

V is TRBV30 and J is TRBJ1-2, with a tentative D call TRBD1 (5 bases). Germline V lookup: CDR1 GTSNPN, CDR2 SVGIG (reference sequence). The CDR3 totals 15 residues. V was cut by 2 bases and J by 5 bases, with 18 bases left in between. In DNA form, the CDR3 reads TGTGCCTGGAGTCCCACGGGGACGGTCGGTTATGGCTACACCTTC. Its translation: CAWSPTGTVGYGYTF.

The chain has TRBV4-2 and TRBJ2-1; D call uncertain. Germline V gene data show CDR1 as LGHNA and CDR2 as YNFKEQ. V was shortened by 2 bases and J by 2 bases, with 10 bases between the two germline ends. The CDR3 is 15 residues long. CDR3 nucleotide sequence: TGTGCCAGCAGCCAATCACCGATCGCCTACAATGAGCAGTTCTTC. Translation gives CASSQSPIAYNEQFF.

The V gene is TRBV6-5, the J gene TRBJ1-6; D uncertain. The CDR3 spans 14 residues. Trimming left V 7 bases short and J 8 bases short, with 15 bases between. CDR1 is MNHEY and CDR2 is SVGAGI in the germline V gene. The CDR3 region is CASTKNLLDSPLHF. CDR3 DNA: TGTGCCAGCACTAAGAACCTCCTCGATTCACCCCTCCACTTT.

This clone was detected a few times. The chain carries TRBV14 and TRBJ2-1, with D maybe TRBD2 (7 bases). Germline CDR1 is SGHDN and CDR2 is FVKESK. The CDR3 covers 14 residues. The V gene lost 4 bases and the J gene lost 11 bases, with 18 bases spanning the gap. The CDR3: CASSRLEGGLQQFF. In nucleotides, the CDR3 is TGTGCCAGCAGCCGACTAGAGGGGGGGTTGCAGCAGTTCTTC.

Regarding this clone: At one of its ends the junction is not consistent with the germline gene, which may arise from a read error. The gene calls are TRBV6-5 and TRBJ2-7; 7 positions match TRBD2. The CDR3 covers 14 residues. Germline V lookup: CDR1 MNHEY, CDR2 SVGAGI. The CDR3 DNA follows: TGTGCCATCAGTGACTACGGGGGGACCTACGAGCAGTACTTC. It encodes CAISDYGGTYEQYF.

This clone has a handful of counts. The chain employs TRBV6-5 and TRBJ1-2; 9 bases map to TRBD1. The germline V gene has CDR1 MNHEY and CDR2 SVGAGI. CDR3 size: 13 residues. V was pared by 2 bases and J by 6 bases, with 1 base of the junction left unmatched. CDR3: CASSYRQGDGYTF. In DNA, the CDR3 is TGTGCCAGCAGTTACCGACAGGGGGATGGCTACACCTTC.

The chain joins TRBV29-1 to TRBJ2-7; 7 bases are a match to TRBD2. The ends lost 8 bases at V and 5 bases at J; junction bases unmatched: 15. Per germline, CDR1 SQVTM and CDR2 ANQGSEA. CDR3 size: 14 residues. CDR3 bases: TGCAGCTCTCTTGGGGGGAGGGAGGCAAACGAGCAGTACTTC. Protein sequence: CSSLGGREANEQYF.